This T cell receptor (beta chain) was identified during a study of beta chain features in type 1 diabetes. Study conclusions and caveats: It was possible that PCR favored shorter templates, equally so in patients and controls. People with Type 1 diabetes carried modestly yet significantly shorter TCRB CDR3s in all four CD4+ subsets.

Via CD45RO/CCR7/CD25/CD127/CD95/CD27, cells of the CD4+ naive, central memory, regulatory and stem cell-like memory subsets were sorted. The germline gives CDR1 ENHRY, CDR2 SYGVKD. Trimming took 0 bases from V and 9 from J, leaving 12 bases between them. The CDR3 consists of 15 residues. Investigators reverse transcribed all isolated RNA, so they sequenced expressed TCRB transcripts. The protocol was immunoSEQ multiplex PCR, while the TCRdb copy is restricted to in-frame clones and leaves out a portion. The table includes almost 350,000 clones, around 8.5% detected once. Details on this clone: The antigen is not known.

Sequencing used central memory CD4+ T cells from blood. The chain has TRBV10-3 and TRBJ1-6; D remains unclear. The TCR sequence derives from a man aged 25-45 years with type 1 diabetes. Here the CDR3 DNA reads TGTGCCATCAGTGAGTCAGCTACCGCGGGTTCACCCCTCCACTTT. Translating it yields CAISESATAGSPLHF.